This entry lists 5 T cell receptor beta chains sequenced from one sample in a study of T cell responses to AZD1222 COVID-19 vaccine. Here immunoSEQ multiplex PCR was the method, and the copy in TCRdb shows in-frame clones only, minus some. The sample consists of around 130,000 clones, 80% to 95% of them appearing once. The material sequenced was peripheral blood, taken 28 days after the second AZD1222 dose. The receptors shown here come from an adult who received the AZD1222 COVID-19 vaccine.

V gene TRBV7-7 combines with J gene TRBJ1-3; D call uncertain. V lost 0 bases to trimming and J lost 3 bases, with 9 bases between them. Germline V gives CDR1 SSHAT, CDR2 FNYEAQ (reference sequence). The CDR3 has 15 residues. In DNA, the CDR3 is TGTGCCAGCAGCTTAGCGTCAGGAGGTGGAAACACCATATATTTT. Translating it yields CASSLASGGGNTIYF.

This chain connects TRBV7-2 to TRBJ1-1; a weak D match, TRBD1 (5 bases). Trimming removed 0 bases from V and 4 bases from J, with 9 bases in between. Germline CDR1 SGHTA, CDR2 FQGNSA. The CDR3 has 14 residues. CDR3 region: CASSLAGAVTEAFF. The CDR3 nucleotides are TGTGCCAGCAGCTTAGCCGGGGCCGTCACTGAAGCTTTCTTT. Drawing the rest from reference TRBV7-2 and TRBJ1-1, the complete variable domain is GAGVSQSPSNKVTEKGKDVELRCDPISGHTALYWYRQSLGQGLEFLIYFQGNSAPDKSGLPSDRFSAERTGGSVSTLTIQRTQQEDSAVYLCASSLAGAVTEAFFGQGTRLTVV.

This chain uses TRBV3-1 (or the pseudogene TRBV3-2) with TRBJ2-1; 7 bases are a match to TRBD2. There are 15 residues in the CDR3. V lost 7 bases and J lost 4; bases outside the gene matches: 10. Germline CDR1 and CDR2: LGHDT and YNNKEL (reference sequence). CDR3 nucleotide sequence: TGTGCCAGCAATATGGGGGGGACTCGGTACAATGAGCAGTTCTTC. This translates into CASNMGGTRYNEQFF.

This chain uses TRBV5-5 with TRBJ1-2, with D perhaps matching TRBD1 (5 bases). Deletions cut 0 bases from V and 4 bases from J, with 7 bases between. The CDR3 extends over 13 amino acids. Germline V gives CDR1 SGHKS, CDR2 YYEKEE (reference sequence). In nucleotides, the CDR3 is TGTGCCAGCAGCTTGGACAGGACCTATGGCTACACCTTC. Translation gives CASSLDRTYGYTF.

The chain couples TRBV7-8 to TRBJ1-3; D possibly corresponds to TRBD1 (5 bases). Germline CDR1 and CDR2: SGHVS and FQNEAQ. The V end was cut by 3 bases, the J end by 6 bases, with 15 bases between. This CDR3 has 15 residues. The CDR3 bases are TGTGCCAGCAGCTTTGAGGGGATCCCTGAAAACACCATATATTTT. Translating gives CASSFEGIPENTIYF.